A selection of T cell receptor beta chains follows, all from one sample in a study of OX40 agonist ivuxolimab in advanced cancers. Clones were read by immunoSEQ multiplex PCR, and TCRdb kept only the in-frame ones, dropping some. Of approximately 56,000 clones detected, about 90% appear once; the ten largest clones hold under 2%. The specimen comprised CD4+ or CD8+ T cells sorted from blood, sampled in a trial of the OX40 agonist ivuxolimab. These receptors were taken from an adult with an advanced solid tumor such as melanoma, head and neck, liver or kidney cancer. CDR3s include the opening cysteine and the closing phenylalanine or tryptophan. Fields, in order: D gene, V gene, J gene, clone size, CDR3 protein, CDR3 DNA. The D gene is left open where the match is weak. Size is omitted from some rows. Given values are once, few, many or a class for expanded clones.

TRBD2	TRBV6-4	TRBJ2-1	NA	CASRRLAGEGNEQFF	TGTGCCAGCAGGAGACTAGCGGGAGAAGGCAATGAGCAGTTCTTC
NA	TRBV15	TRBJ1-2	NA	CATSRGQVRLYGYTF	TGTGCCACCAGCAGAGGACAGGTCCGCCTCTATGGCTACACCTTC
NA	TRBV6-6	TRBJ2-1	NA	CASSYRPGPYNEQFF	TGTGCCAGCAGTTACCGTCCCGGGCCTTACAATGAGCAGTTCTTC
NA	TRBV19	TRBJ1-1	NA	CASSSPGRGGEAFF	TGTGCCAGTAGTTCCCCGGGGAGGGGCGGTGAAGCTTTCTTT
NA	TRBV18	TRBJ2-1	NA	CASSPRLANEQFF	TGTGCCAGCTCACCACGATTAGCCAATGAGCAGTTCTTC
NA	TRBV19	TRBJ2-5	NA	CASSIGVAPPAETQYF	TGTGCCAGTAGTATAGGAGTCGCGCCGCCAGCGGAGACCCAGTACTTC
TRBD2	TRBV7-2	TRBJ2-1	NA	CASSVLAGGNEQFF	TGTGCCAGCAGCGTACTAGCGGGAGGAAATGAGCAGTTCTTC
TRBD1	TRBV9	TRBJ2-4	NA	CASSVDEGARYIQYF	TGTGCCAGCAGCGTAGACGAGGGGGCGAGGTACATTCAGTACTTC
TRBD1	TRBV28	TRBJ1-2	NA	CASSFTVAGGIYGYTF	TGTGCCAGCAGTTTTACGGTGGCAGGGGGAATCTATGGCTACACCTTC
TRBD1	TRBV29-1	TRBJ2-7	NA	CSAAGTGPEQYF	TGCAGCGCAGCCGGGACAGGGCCCGAGCAGTACTTC
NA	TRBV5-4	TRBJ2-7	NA	CASSLGDNNYEQYF	TGTGCCAGCAGCTTGGGGGACAATAACTACGAGCAGTACTTC
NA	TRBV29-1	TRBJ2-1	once	CSVLDSSGSSYNEQFF	TGCAGCGTTCTGGATTCCAGCGGAAGCTCCTACAATGAGCAGTTCTTC
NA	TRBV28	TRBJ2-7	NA	CASIPSAGYEQYF	TGTGCCAGCATCCCTTCGGCGGGTTACGAGCAGTACTTC
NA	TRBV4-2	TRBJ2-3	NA	CASSQGVHPTDTQYF	TGTGCCAGCAGCCAAGGTGTACACCCCACAGATACGCAGTATTTT
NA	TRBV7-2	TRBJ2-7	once	CASSFVGYYEQYF	TGTGCCAGCAGCTTTGTCGGTTACTACGAGCAGTACTTC
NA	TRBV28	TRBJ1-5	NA	CASTFLVSADQPQHF	TGTGCCAGCACCTTTTTGGTTAGTGCGGATCAGCCCCAGCATTTT
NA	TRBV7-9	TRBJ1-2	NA	CASSPGGVYGYTF	TGTGCCAGCAGCCCCGGGGGGGTATATGGCTACACCTTC
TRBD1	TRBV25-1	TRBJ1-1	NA	CASSSTGGSTEAFF	TGTGCCAGCAGCTCAACAGGGGGAAGCACTGAAGCTTTCTTT
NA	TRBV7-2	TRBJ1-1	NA	CASSLQENTEAFF	TGTGCCAGCAGCTTACAGGAGAACACTGAAGCTTTCTTT
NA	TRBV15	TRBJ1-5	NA	CATSRDIQPQHF	TGTGCCACCAGCAGAGATATCCAGCCCCAGCATTTT
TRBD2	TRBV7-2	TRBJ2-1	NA	CASSTRLAGVDEQFF	TGTGCCAGCAGCACCCGACTAGCGGGAGTCGATGAGCAGTTCTTC
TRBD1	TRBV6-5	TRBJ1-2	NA	CASSLTGNGYTF	TGTGCCAGCAGTTTGACAGGGAATGGCTACACCTTC
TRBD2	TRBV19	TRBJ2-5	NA	CASSIGGPSGGGETQYF	TGTGCCAGTAGTATAGGTGGTCCTAGCGGGGGAGGAGAGACCCAGTACTTC
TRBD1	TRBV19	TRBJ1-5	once	CASSTDRGRTINQPQHF	TGTGCCAGTAGTACAGACAGGGGGCGAACGATCAATCAGCCCCAGCATTTT
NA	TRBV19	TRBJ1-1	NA	CASDRGVTEAFF	TGTGCCAGCGACCGGGGGGTCACTGAAGCTTTCTTT
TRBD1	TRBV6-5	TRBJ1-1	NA	CASLPPGGFGTEAFF	TGTGCCAGCCTGCCCCCAGGGGGCTTTGGCACTGAAGCTTTCTTT
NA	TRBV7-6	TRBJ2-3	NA	CASSLGGADTQYF	TGTGCCAGCAGCTTAGGAGGGGCCGATACGCAGTATTTT
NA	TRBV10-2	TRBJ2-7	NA	CASSVSAQGSPQYF	TGCGCCAGCAGTGTGAGTGCCCAGGGCTCACCGCAGTACTTC
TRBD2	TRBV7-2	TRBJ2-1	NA	CASSSTSAQSSYNEQFF	TGTGCCAGCAGCAGTACTAGCGCCCAGAGCTCCTACAATGAGCAGTTCTTC
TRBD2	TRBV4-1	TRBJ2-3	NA	CASSPSSGRADTQYF	TGCGCCAGCAGCCCCTCTAGCGGGAGGGCAGATACGCAGTATTTT
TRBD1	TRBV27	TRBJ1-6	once	CASSLSPPTGGKIIYNSPLHF	TGTGCCAGCAGTTTATCCCCCCCAACAGGGGGAAAGATAATATATAATTCACCCCTCCACTTT
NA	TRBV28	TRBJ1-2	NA	CASSLLSGGYTF	TGTGCCAGCAGTCTCTTGAGTGGCGGCTACACCTTC
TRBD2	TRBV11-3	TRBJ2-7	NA	CASSLGEGEQYF	TGTGCCAGCAGCTTAGGGGAGGGCGAGCAGTACTTC
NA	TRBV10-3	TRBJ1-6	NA	CAISAGQNNSPLHF	TGTGCCATCAGTGCTGGACAGAATAATTCACCCCTCCACTTT
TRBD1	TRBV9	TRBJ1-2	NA	CASSASGTGLNYGYTF	TGTGCCAGCAGCGCCTCCGGGACAGGCCTTAACTATGGCTACACCTTC
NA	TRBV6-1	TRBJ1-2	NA	CASRGDAGYDYGYTF	TGTGCCAGCAGGGGGGACGCGGGGTACGACTATGGCTACACCTTC
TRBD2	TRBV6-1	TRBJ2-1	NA	CASSGRLAGVNEQFF	TGTGCCAGCAGTGGCCGACTAGCCGGGGTGAATGAGCAGTTCTTC
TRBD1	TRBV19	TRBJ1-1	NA	CASSIRTGGRSTEAFF	TGTGCCAGTAGTATTAGGACAGGGGGCCGGAGCACTGAAGCTTTCTTT
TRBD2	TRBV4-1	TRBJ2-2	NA	CASSQGLAGGSGELFF	TGCGCCAGCAGCCAGGGACTAGCGGGGGGGTCCGGGGAGCTGTTTTTT
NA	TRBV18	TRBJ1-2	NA	CASSPLPPGAYGYTF	TGTGCCAGCTCACCCTTGCCTCCAGGGGCTTACGGCTACACCTTC
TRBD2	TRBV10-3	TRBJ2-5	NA	CAIKSGSGEETQYF	TGTGCCATCAAGAGCGGGAGTGGGGAAGAGACCCAGTACTTC
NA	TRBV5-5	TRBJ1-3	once	CASSLGQQSFGNTIYF	TGTGCCAGCAGCTTGGGACAGCAGAGTTTTGGAAACACCATATATTTT
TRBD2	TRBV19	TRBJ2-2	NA	CASRAGTSGNTGELFF	TGTGCCAGTAGGGCCGGGACTAGCGGTAACACCGGGGAGCTGTTTTTT
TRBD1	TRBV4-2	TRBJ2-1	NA	CASSQDRGDRGVNNEQFF	TGTGCCAGCAGCCAAGATAGAGGGGACAGGGGAGTGAACAATGAGCAGTTCTTC
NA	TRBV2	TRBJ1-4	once	CASRKTEVFNEKLFF	TGTGCCAGCAGGAAGACCGAGGTATTTAATGAAAAACTGTTTTTT
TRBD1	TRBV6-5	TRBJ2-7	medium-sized	CASSPTGTGNEQYF	TGTGCCAGCAGCCCGACCGGGACAGGTAACGAGCAGTACTTC